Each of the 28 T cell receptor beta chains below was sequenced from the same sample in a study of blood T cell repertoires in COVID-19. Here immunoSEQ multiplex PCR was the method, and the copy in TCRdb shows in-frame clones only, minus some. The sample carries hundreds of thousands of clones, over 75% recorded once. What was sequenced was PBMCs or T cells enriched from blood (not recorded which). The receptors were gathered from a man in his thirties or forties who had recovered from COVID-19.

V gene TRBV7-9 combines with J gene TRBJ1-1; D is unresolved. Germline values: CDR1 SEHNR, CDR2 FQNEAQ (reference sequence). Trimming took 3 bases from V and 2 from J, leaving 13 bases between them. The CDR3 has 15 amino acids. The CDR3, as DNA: TGTGCCAGCAGCTTGGGCGGGGATCCTAACACTGAAGCTTTCTTT. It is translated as CASSLGGDPNTEAFF.

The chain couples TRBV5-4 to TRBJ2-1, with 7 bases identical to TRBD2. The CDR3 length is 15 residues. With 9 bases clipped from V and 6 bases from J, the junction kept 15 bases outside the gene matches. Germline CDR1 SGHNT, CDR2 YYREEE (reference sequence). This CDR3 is CATAAGSGEFNEQFF. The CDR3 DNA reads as TGTGCCACCGCAGCCGGGAGCGGGGAATTCAATGAGCAGTTCTTC. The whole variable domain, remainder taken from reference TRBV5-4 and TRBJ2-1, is ETGVTQSPTHLIKTRGQQVTLRCSSQSGHNTVSWYQQALGQGPQFIFQYYREEENGRGNFPPRFSGLQFPNYSSELNVNALELDDSALYLCATAAGSGEFNEQFFGPGTRLTVL.

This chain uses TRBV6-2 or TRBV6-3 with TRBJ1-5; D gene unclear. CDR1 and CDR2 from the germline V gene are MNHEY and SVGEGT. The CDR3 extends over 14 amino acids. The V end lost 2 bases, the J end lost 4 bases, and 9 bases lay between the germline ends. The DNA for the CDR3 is TGTGCCAGCAGTTACGGCAGGCGAAATCAGCCCCAGCATTTT. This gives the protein CASSYGRRNQPQHF.

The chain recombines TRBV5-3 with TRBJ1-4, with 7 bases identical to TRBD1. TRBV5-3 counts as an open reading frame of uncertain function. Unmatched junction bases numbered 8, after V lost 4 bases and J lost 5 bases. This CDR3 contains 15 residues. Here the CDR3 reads CARSPDRIYNEKLFF. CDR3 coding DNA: TGTGCCAGAAGCCCGGACAGGATATACAATGAAAAACTGTTTTTT.

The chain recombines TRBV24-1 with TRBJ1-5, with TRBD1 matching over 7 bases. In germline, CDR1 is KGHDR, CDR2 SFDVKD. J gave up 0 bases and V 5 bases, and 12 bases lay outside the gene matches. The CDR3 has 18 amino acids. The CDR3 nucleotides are TGTGCCACCAGTGTCCACGGGGCCAGGGGGTTTAGCAATCAGCCCCAGCATTTT. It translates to CATSVHGARGFSNQPQHF.

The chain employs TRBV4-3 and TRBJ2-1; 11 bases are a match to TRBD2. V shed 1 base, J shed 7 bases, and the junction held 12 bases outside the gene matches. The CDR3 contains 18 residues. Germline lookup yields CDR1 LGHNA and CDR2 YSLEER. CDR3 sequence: CASSQVKTTSGVANEQFF. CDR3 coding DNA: TGCGCCAGCAGCCAAGTGAAAACGACTAGCGGGGTGGCAAATGAGCAGTTCTTC.

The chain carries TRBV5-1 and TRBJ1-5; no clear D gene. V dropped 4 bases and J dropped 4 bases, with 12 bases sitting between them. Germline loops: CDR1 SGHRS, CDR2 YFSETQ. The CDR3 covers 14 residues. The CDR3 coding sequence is TGCGCCAGCAGCCCTGCGGGGATGAATCAGCCCCAGCATTTT. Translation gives CASSPAGMNQPQHF.

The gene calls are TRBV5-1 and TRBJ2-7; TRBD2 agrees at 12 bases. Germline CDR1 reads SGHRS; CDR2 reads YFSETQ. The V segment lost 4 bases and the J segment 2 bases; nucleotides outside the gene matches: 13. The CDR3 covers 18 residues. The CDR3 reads CASSLRTSGNQITYEQYF. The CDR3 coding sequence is TGCGCCAGCAGCCTACGGACTAGCGGGAACCAAATTACCTACGAGCAGTACTTC.

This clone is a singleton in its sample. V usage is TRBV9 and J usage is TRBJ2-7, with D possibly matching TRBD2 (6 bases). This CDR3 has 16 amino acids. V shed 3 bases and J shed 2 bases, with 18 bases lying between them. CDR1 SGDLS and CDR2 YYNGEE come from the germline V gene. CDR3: CASSGSLVGGTYEQYF. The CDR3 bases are TGTGCCAGCAGCGGGTCTCTGGTGGGGGGTACCTACGAGCAGTACTTC.

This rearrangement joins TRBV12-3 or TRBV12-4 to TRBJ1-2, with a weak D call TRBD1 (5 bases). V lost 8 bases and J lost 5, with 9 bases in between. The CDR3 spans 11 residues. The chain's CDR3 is CASGAFYGYTF. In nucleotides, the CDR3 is TGTGCCAGCGGGGCATTTTATGGCTACACCTTC.

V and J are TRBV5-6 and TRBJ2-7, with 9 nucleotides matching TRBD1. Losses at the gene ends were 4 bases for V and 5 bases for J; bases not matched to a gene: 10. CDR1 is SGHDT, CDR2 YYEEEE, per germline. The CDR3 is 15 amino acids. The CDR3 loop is CASSQMGQGVHEQYF. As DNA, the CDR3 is TGTGCCAGCAGCCAAATGGGACAGGGAGTCCACGAGCAGTACTTC.

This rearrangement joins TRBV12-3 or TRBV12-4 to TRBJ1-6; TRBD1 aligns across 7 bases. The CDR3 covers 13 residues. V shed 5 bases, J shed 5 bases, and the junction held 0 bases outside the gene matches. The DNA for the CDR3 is TGTGCCAGCAGTCAGGGGGATAATTCACCCCTCCACTTT. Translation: CASSQGDNSPLHF.

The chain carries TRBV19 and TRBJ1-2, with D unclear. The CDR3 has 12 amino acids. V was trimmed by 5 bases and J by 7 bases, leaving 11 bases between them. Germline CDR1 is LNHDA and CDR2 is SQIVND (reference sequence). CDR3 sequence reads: CASSYSKGGYTF. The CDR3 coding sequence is TGTGCCAGTAGTTACAGCAAAGGTGGCTACACCTTC.

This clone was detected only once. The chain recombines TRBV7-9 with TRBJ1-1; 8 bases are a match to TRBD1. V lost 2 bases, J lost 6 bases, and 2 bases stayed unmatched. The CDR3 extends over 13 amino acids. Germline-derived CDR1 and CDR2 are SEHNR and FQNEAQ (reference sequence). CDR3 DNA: TGTGCCAGCAGCTTACTGGACAGGGCTGAAGCTTTCTTT. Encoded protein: CASSLLDRAEAFF.

In nucleotides, the CDR3 is TGTGCCAGCAGTTATAGATTCCCCTACGAGCAGTACTTC. The encoded protein is CASSYRFPYEQYF. J is TRBJ2-7 and V is TRBV12-3 or TRBV12-4; D uncertain. The CDR3 consists of 13 residues. The V and J ends lost 4 bases and 2 bases respectively, with 9 bases between them.

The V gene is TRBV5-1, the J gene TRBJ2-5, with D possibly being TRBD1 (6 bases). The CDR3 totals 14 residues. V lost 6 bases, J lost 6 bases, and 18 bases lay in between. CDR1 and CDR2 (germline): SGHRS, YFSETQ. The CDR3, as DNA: TGCGCCAGCACCGATCAGGGGCGCGATCAGACCCAGTACTTC. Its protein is CASTDQGRDQTQYF.

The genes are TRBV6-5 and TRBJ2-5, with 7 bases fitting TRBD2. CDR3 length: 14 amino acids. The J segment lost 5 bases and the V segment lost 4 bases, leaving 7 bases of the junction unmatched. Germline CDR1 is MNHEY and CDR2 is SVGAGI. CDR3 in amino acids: CASSSRGGVETQYF. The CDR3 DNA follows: TGTGCCAGCAGTTCCCGGGGAGGGGTTGAGACCCAGTACTTC.

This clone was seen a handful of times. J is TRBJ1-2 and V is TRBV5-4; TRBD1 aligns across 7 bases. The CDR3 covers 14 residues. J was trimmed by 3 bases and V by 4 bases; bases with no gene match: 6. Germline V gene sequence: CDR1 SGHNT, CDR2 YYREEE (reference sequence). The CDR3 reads CASSGVRGDYGYTF. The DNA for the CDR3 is TGTGCCAGCAGCGGGGTCAGGGGGGACTATGGCTACACCTTC.

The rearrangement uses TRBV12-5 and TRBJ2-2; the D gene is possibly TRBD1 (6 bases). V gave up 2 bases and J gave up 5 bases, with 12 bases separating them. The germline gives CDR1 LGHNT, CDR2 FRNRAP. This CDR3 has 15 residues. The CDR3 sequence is CASGLQGLSTGELFF. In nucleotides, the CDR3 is TGTGCTAGTGGTTTGCAGGGGCTGAGTACCGGGGAGCTGTTTTTT.

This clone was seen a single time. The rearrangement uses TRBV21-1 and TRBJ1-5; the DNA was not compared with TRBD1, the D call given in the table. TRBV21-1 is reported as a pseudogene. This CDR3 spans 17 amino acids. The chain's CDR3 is CASSKLGGVSFGQPQHF. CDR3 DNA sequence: TGTGCCAGCAGCAAATTAGGGGGAGTCTCCTTCGGTCAGCCCCAGCATTTT.

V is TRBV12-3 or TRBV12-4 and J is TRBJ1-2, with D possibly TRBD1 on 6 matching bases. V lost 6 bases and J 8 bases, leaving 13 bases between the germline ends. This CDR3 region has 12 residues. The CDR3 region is CASSRDMGGYTF. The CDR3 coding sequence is TGTGCCAGCAGCCGGGACATGGGCGGCTACACCTTC.

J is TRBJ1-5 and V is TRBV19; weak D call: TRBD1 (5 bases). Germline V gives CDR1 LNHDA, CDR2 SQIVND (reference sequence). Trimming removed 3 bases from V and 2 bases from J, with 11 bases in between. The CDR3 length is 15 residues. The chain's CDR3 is CASSMGRGGNQPQHF. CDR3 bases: TGTGCCAGTAGTATGGGGAGGGGTGGCAATCAGCCCCAGCATTTT. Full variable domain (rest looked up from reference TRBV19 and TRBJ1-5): DGGITQSPKYLFRKEGQNVTLSCEQNLNHDAMYWYRQDPGQGLRLIYYSQIVNDFQKGDIAEGYSVSREKKESFPLTVTSAQKNPTAFYLCASSMGRGGNQPQHFGDGTRLSIL.

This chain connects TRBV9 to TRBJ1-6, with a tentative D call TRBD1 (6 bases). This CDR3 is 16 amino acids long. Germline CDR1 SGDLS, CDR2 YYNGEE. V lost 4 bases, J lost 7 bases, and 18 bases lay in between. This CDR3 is CASSPGTPFPNSPLHF. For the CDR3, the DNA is TGTGCCAGCAGCCCAGGGACACCCTTTCCCAATTCACCCCTCCACTTT.

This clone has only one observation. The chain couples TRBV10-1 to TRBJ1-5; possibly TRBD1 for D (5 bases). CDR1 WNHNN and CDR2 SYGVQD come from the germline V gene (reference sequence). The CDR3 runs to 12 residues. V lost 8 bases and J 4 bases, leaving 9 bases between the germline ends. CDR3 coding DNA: TGCGCCAGCGGGGCGGGGAATCAGCCCCAGCATTTT. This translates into CASGAGNQPQHF.

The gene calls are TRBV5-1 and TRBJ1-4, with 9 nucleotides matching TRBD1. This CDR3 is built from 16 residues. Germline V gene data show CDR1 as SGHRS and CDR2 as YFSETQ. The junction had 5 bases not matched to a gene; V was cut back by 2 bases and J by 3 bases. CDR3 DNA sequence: TGCGCCAGCAGCTTTGGACAGGGGTTATCTAATGAAAAACTGTTTTTT. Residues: CASSFGQGLSNEKLFF.

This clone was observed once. DNA for the CDR3: TGTGCCAGTAGTATATCGGGACGGGGGAGCTCCTACGAGCAGTACTTC. Protein: CASSISGRGSSYEQYF. V and J are TRBV19 and TRBJ2-7; TRBD2 might be the D (6 bases). Germline CDR1 is LNHDA and CDR2 is SQIVND (reference sequence). V gave up 2 bases and J gave up 0 bases, with 14 bases separating them. This CDR3 has 16 residues.

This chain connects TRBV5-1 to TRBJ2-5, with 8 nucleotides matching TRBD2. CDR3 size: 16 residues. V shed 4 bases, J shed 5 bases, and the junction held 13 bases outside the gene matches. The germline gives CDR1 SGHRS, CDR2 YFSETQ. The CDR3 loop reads CASSVGTSGRQETQYF. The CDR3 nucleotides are TGCGCCAGCAGCGTTGGAACTAGCGGCAGGCAGGAGACCCAGTACTTC.

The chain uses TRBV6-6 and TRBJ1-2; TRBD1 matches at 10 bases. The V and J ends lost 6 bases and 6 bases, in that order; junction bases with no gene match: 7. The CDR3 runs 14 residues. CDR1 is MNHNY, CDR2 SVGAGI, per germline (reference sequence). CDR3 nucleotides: TGTGCCAGCAGCGGGGTGACAGGGGGCGATGGCTACACCTTC. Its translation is CASSGVTGGDGYTF.